This T cell receptor (beta chain) originates from a study of blood T cells in healthy people across ages. V was shortened by 0 bases and J by 0 bases, with 17 bases between the two germline ends. This CDR3 region has 18 residues. In germline, CDR1 is LGHDT, CDR2 YNNKEL (reference sequence). Together with a sample-barcoded 5' primer, a J-beta primer mix was included in a second PCR lasting roughly 7 to 11 cycles. TCRdb ran MiXCR on the 5' RACE reads and lists one entry per CDR3 protein. The top ten clones hold about a tenth of a sample with some 930,000 distinct CDR3 sequences, 25% to 35% of them seen once. A further study also used this sample, focusing on T cells of mothers and their children. That work adds: The study sampled three healthy Caucasian mothers and their six children. Using 1.5 ug per 15 ul, all extracted RNA underwent cDNA synthesis.

The sequencing sample was made of blood. The clonotype was recovered from a woman aged 35 to 49 in good health. The rearrangement uses TRBV3-1 and TRBJ1-1; D is possibly TRBD1 (6 bases). The CDR3 reads CASSQDLGGASMNTEAFF. The CDR3 coding sequence is TGTGCCAGCAGCCAAGATCTCGGGGGGGCGTCTATGAACACTGAAGCTTTCTTT.